These 20 T cell receptor beta chains share one sample of origin, sequenced in a study of identical twins. TCRdb analysed the 5' RACE reads with MiXCR anew, one entry per CDR3 protein. The table includes 1.5 million to 2 million distinct CDR3 sequences, under 35% detected once. The sample comprised cord blood. Every receptor here comes from a newborn girl in good health.

This clonotype was seen only a few times. V gene TRBV3-1 combines with J gene TRBJ1-6, with D unresolved. The ends were cut back, 0 bases at V and 8 bases at J, with 11 bases in the middle. The CDR3 length is 15 residues. Germline V gene lookup returns CDR1 LGHDT and CDR2 YNNKEL (reference sequence). CDR3 sequence (DNA): TGTGCCAGCAGCCAAGATAGGGCACGGCATTCACCCCTCCACTTT. Encoded protein: CASSQDRARHSPLHF.

The gene calls are TRBV7-2 and TRBJ1-1; D uncertain. This CDR3 comprises 14 residues. The V gene lost 1 base and the J gene lost 0 bases, with 6 bases spanning the gap. CDR1 and CDR2 (germline): SGHTA, FQGNSA. CDR3 in amino acids: CASSLVKVNTEAFF. The DNA of the CDR3 is TGTGCCAGCAGCTTAGTTAAAGTGAACACTGAAGCTTTCTTT.

This clonotype has just one count. The chain couples TRBV20-1 to TRBJ2-7; 7 nucleotides align to TRBD2. Germline V gives CDR1 DFQATT, CDR2 SNEGSKA (reference sequence). The CDR3 covers 14 residues. With 6 bases clipped from V and 4 bases from J, the junction kept 12 bases outside the gene matches. The CDR3 here is CSATLAAGGYEQYF. The CDR3 DNA reads TGCAGTGCCACTCTAGCGGCAGGAGGTTACGAGCAGTACTTC.

This clonotype was seen a few times. The chain employs TRBV28 and TRBJ1-5; D remains ambiguous. The V and J ends lost 3 bases and 6 bases respectively, with 12 bases between them. The CDR3 is made up of 14 amino acids. Germline V gene data show CDR1 as MDHEN and CDR2 as SYDVKM. The CDR3 DNA follows: TGTGCCAGCAGTTTCCACCCGGTGAGTCAGCCCCAGCATTTT. Translating gives CASSFHPVSQPQHF.

The chain combines TRBV24-1 with TRBJ1-5; D possibly corresponds to TRBD1 (5 bases). Trimming stripped 2 bases from V and 7 bases from J, with 5 bases between. Germline loops: CDR1 KGHDR, CDR2 SFDVKD. The CDR3 covers 12 residues. The CDR3 here is CATSDWGQPQHF. CDR3 DNA: TGTGCCACCAGTGATTGGGGGCAGCCCCAGCATTTT.

The chain joins TRBV29-1 to TRBJ2-7; D perhaps matches TRBD2 (5 bases). Germline CDR1 SQVTM, CDR2 ANQGSEA. This CDR3 has 13 amino acids. V lost 5 bases and J 1 base, leaving 12 bases between the germline ends. As DNA, the CDR3 is TGCAGCGTTTCTAGCCGCCTATCCTACGAGCAGTACTTC. Translation gives CSVSSRLSYEQYF.

As DNA, the CDR3 is TGTGCCAGCAGCGTAGAAGGACAGGGATACTATGGCTACACCTTC. It codes for CASSVEGQGYYGYTF. The chain joins TRBV9 to TRBJ1-2; TRBD1 matches at 8 bases. From germline, CDR1 is SGDLS and CDR2 YYNGEE. The J segment lost 3 bases and the V segment lost 0 bases, leaving 4 bases of the junction unmatched. This CDR3 has 15 residues.

The chain combines TRBV6-6 with TRBJ1-2; maybe TRBD1 (5 bases). Trimming removed 2 bases at V and 3 bases at J, with 10 bases between. Germline assignment: CDR1 MNHNY and CDR2 SVGAGI (reference sequence). This CDR3 is built from 14 residues. The CDR3 sequence: CASSYEPGHYGYTF. The CDR3 nucleotides are TGTGCCAGCAGTTACGAACCGGGACACTATGGCTACACCTTC.

J is TRBJ2-1 and V is TRBV4-2; 14 bases match TRBD2. This CDR3 region has 18 residues. CDR1 is LGHNA and CDR2 is YNFKEQ in the germline V gene. V shed 4 bases, J shed 3 bases, and the junction held 8 bases outside the gene matches. The CDR3 coding sequence is TGTGCCAGCAGCCCTAAAAGGGGACTAGCGGGAGTCTACAATGAGCAGTTCTTC. It specifies CASSPKRGLAGVYNEQFF.

The chain recombines TRBV6-1 with TRBJ2-1; TRBD2 matches at 11 bases. Trimming took 1 base from V and 2 from J; bases not matched to a gene: 1. This CDR3 is 16 amino acids long. Germline values: CDR1 MNHNS, CDR2 SASEGT. The CDR3 spells CASSEVSGRAYNEQFF. CDR3 nucleotides: TGTGCCAGCAGTGAAGTTAGCGGGAGGGCCTACAATGAGCAGTTCTTC.

This clonotype was detected only a few times. This chain links TRBV6-5 with TRBJ1-5; D ambiguous. CDR3 length: 10 residues. V lost 5 bases to trimming and J lost 7 bases, with 3 bases between them. Germline CDR1 MNHEY, CDR2 SVGAGI. CDR3 residues: CASSEQPQHF. The CDR3 nucleotides are TGTGCCAGCAGTGAGCAGCCCCAGCATTTT.

Note on this clonotype: One end of the junction does not line up with germline, which may come from a read error. This chain joins TRBV5-1 and TRBJ2-1, with 10 bases that match TRBD1. Germline V gene data show CDR1 as SGHRS and CDR2 as YFSETQ. The CDR3 consists of 15 residues. The CDR3 DNA is TGCACCAGCAGCATCGACAGGGGGCCCTACAATGAGCAGTTCTTC. It specifies CTSSIDRGPYNEQFF.

This clonotype was counted only a few times. The chain has TRBV2 and TRBJ2-7, with D perhaps being TRBD1 or TRBD2 (5 bases each). This CDR3 comprises 15 residues. From germline, CDR1 is SNHLY and CDR2 FYNNEI. Deletions cut 6 bases from V and 4 bases from J, with 19 bases between. The CDR3 here is CASRGVGGFQYEQYF. The DNA of the CDR3 is TGTGCCAGCAGGGGGGTTGGTGGGTTCCAATACGAGCAGTACTTC. Combining the CDR3 with reference TRBV2 and TRBJ2-7 gives the whole variable domain EPEVTQTPSHQVTQMGQEVILRCVPISNHLYFYWYRQILGQKVEFLVSFYNNEISEKSEIFDDQFSVERPDGSNFTLKIRSTKLEDSAMYFCASRGVGGFQYEQYFGPGTRLTVT.

This clonotype showed up just a few times. This sequence joins TRBV15 and TRBJ2-5, with 8 positions matching TRBD2. V lost 0 bases and J lost 11; bases outside the gene matches: 14. Germline CDR1 is LNHNV and CDR2 is YYDKDF (reference sequence). This CDR3 contains 16 residues. The CDR3 DNA follows: TGTGCCACCAGCAGAGAGATAGCGGGGACGGCCAATGAGCAGTACTTC. This sequence encodes CATSREIAGTANEQYF.

The table lists this clonotype with many counts. The rearrangement links TRBV2 to TRBJ2-1; unclear D gene. The CDR3 is 15 amino acids. Looked up from germline, CDR1 is SNHLY and CDR2 is FYNNEI. Trimming took 2 bases from V and 2 from J, leaving 10 bases between them. CDR3 residues: CASSESRTPYNEQFF. In nucleotides, the CDR3 is TGTGCCAGCAGTGAATCCCGCACACCCTACAATGAGCAGTTCTTC.

This clonotype has only a few counts. The CDR3 spells CSARDLAGVREQYF. The CDR3 nucleotides read TGCAGTGCTAGAGATCTAGCGGGAGTAAGGGAGCAGTACTTC. This sequence joins TRBV20-1 and TRBJ2-4; 10 bases line up with TRBD2. V shed 0 bases and J 13 bases; nucleotides not matched to a gene: 9. Germline assignment: CDR1 DFQATT and CDR2 SNEGSKA (reference sequence). The CDR3 has 14 amino acids.

This clonotype came up a few times. The chain has TRBV27 and TRBJ2-7; 10 bases agree with TRBD2. The CDR3 covers 16 residues. V shed 5 bases, J shed 2 bases, and the junction held 9 bases outside the gene matches. Germline V gene lookup returns CDR1 MNHEY and CDR2 SMNVEV (reference sequence). CDR3 sequence (DNA): TGTGCCAGCAGTCGCACAACACTAGCGGGACCCTACGAGCAGTACTTC. Protein product: CASSRTTLAGPYEQYF.

The chain employs TRBV24-1 and TRBJ2-1; 8 positions agree with TRBD2. This CDR3 has 14 residues. With 2 bases clipped from V and 10 bases from J, the junction kept 6 bases outside the gene matches. Germline CDR1 reads KGHDR; CDR2 reads SFDVKD. CDR3 loop: CATSDSWASGEQFF. DNA of the CDR3: TGTGCCACCAGTGATTCGTGGGCTAGCGGGGAGCAGTTCTTC.

This clonotype occurred a few times. The chain carries TRBV5-1 and TRBJ2-6; 9 bases align to TRBD1. The CDR3 sequence is 17 residues long. The germline gives CDR1 SGHRS, CDR2 YFSETQ. The J segment lost 0 bases and the V segment lost 2 bases, leaving 3 bases of the junction unmatched. The CDR3 DNA sequence: TGCGCCAGCAGCTTCACAGGGGGCCCCTCTGGGGCCAACGTCCTGACTTTC. This gives the protein CASSFTGGPSGANVLTF.

This sequence joins TRBV11-2 and TRBJ1-2; 7 bases match TRBD1. CDR3 size: 14 residues. Trimming at V came to 5 bases and at J to 10 bases, leaving 13 bases not matched to a gene. Germline CDR1 SGHAT, CDR2 FQNNGV. DNA for the CDR3: TGTGCCAGCAGCCCTTCGGGACAGAGGGGGGCCTACACCTTC. The encoded protein is CASSPSGQRGAYTF.